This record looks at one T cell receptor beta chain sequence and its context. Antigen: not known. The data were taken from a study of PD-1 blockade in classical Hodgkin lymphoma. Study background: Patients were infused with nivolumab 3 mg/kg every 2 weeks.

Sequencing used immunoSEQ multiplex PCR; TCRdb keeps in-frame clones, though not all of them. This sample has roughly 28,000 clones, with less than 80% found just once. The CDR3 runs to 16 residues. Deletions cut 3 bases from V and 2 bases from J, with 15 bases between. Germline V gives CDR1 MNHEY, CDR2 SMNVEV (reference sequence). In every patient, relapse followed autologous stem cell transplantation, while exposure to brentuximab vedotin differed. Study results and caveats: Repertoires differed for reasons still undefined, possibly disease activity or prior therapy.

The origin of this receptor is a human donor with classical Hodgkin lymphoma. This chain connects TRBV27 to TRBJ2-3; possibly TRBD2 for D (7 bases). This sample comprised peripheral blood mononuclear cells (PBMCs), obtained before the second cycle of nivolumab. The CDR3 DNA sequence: TGTGCCAGCAGTTTGGGGGCGCTAGCGGCCACAGATACGCAGTATTTT. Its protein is CASSLGALAATDTQYF.